This T cell receptor beta chain was obtained from a study of T cell responses to AZD1222 COVID-19 vaccine. Whole-study findings and limits: Dominant at 160-218 and 743-854, vaccine-associated CD4 TCRs also spanned spike.

V was pared by 5 bases and J by 3 bases, with 11 bases between. Germline V gives CDR1 LNHDA, CDR2 SQIVND (reference sequence). The CDR3 totals 14 residues. Using immunoSEQ multiplex PCR, the repertoire was profiled, and TCRdb retains in-frame clones only, with some absent. This sample has over 150,000 clones, with 85% to 95% found just once. In the case of this clone: Its antigen is unknown.

The clonotype was recovered from an adult who received the AZD1222 COVID-19 vaccine. The chain has TRBV19 and TRBJ1-5; D gene unclear. The sequencing used peripheral blood, collected 28 days after the second AZD1222 dose. CDR3 bases: TGTGCCAGTAGTTCCAAGGCCGCCAATCAGCCCCAGCATTTT. Protein sequence: CASSSKAANQPQHF.